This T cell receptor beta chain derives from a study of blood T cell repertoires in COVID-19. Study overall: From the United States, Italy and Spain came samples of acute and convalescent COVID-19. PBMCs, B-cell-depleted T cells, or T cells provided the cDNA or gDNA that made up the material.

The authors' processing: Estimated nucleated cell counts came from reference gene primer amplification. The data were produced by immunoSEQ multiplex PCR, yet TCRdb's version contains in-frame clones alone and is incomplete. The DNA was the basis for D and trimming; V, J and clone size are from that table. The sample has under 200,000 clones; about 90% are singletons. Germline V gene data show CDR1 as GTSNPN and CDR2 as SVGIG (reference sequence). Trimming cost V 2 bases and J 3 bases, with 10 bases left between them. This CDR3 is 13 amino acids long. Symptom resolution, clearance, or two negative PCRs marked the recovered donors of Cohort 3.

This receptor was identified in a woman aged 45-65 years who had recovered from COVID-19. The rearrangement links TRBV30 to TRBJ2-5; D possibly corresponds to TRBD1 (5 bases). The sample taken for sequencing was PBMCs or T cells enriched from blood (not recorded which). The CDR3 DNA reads TGTGCCTGGAGTTTCACAGGAGAAGAGACCCAGTACTTC. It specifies CAWSFTGEETQYF. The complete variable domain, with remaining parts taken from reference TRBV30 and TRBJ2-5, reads SQTIHQWPATLVQPVGSPLSLECTVEGTSNPNLYWYRQAAGRGLQLLFYSVGIGQISSEVPQNLSASRPQDRQFILSSKKLLLSDSGFYLCAWSFTGEETQYFGPGTRLLVL.